A single sample is the source of the 12 T cell receptor beta chains below, sequenced in a study of T cell changes during pregnancy in multiple sclerosis. Measured with immunoSEQ multiplex PCR; TCRdb has only the in-frame clones, and not every one. The repertoire holds 40,000 to 55,000 clones, with 85% to 95% as singletons. The sample here was CD4+ T cells from peripheral blood mononuclear cells, taken in the third trimester of pregnancy. The receptor set was obtained from a female donor with multiple sclerosis, enrolled in a pregnancy study.

This clone came up once. CDR3 sequence: CASSSQPGTVNTGELFF. CDR3 bases: TGTGCCAGCAGCTCCCAGCCCGGGACAGTGAACACCGGGGAGCTGTTTTTT. The chain carries TRBV11-2 and TRBJ2-2; 7 nucleotides agree with TRBD1. J was trimmed by 1 base and V by 4 bases; bases with no gene match: 9. Germline lookup yields CDR1 SGHAT and CDR2 FQNNGV. This CDR3 has 17 amino acids.

The J gene is TRBJ1-2, the V gene TRBV9; TRBD1 matches at 8 bases. CDR3 length: 16 amino acids. Losses at the gene ends were 3 bases for V and 2 bases for J; bases not matched to a gene: 9. Germline CDR1 SGDLS, CDR2 YYNGEE. Here the CDR3 reads CASSDEQGGSNYGYTF. For the CDR3, the DNA is TGTGCCAGCAGCGACGAACAGGGGGGATCAAACTATGGCTACACCTTC. The whole variable domain, remainder taken from reference TRBV9 and TRBJ1-2, is DSGVTQTPKHLITATGQRVTLRCSPRSGDLSVYWYQQSLDQGLQFLIQYYNGEERAKGNILERFSAQQFPDLHSELNLSSLELGDSALYFCASSDEQGGSNYGYTFGSGTRLTVV.

The V call is TRBV7-8, the J call TRBJ1-6; D ambiguous. V was shortened by 0 bases and J by 7 bases, with 22 bases between the two germline ends. There are 19 residues in the CDR3. From germline, CDR1 is SGHVS and CDR2 FQNEAQ. CDR3 nucleotide sequence: TGTGCCAGCAGCTTAGCTTATGGCGGAATCCAATCGTACAATTCACCCCTCCACTTT. It specifies CASSLAYGGIQSYNSPLHF.

The chain uses TRBV4-2 and TRBJ1-4; weak D call: TRBD1 (5 bases). Germline CDR1 LGHNA, CDR2 YNFKEQ. CDR3 size: 16 residues. V was pared by 1 base and J by 5 bases, with 14 bases between. CDR3 residues: CASSQGSQAGNEKLFF. The CDR3 DNA sequence: TGTGCCAGCAGCCAAGGGTCACAGGCTGGGAATGAAAAACTGTTTTTT.

The CDR3 loop reads CAWSVGGVGNSPLHF. CDR3 DNA sequence: TGTGCCTGGAGTGTAGGGGGTGTAGGTAATTCACCCCTCCACTTT. This chain joins TRBV30 and TRBJ1-6, with a possible D match to TRBD1 (6 bases). Trimming took off 0 bases at V and 6 bases at J, with 12 bases between the two ends. Germline CDR1 and CDR2: GTSNPN and SVGIG (reference sequence). The CDR3 is 15 residues long.

The J gene is TRBJ2-1, the V gene TRBV4-2; the match to TRBD2 covers 14 bases. This CDR3 has 18 residues. Germline CDR1 and CDR2: LGHNA and YNFKEQ. V was clipped by 0 bases and J by 10 bases; unmatched bases: 11. This chain's CDR3 is CASSQDRIGTSGGGEQFF. The CDR3 nucleotides read TGTGCCAGCAGCCAAGATAGAATCGGGACTAGCGGGGGAGGGGAGCAGTTCTTC.

V usage is TRBV5-6 and J usage is TRBJ1-1, with D possibly matching TRBD1 (6 bases). This CDR3 is 17 amino acids long. V was clipped by 0 bases and J by 5 bases, with 20 bases between them. The germline CDR1 and CDR2 sequences are SGHDT and YYEEEE. The CDR3 loop is CASSLAGGISRGTEAFF. The CDR3 DNA reads as TGTGCCAGCAGCTTGGCGGGGGGTATTTCTAGGGGGACTGAAGCTTTCTTT.

Only one count was recorded for this clone. The gene calls are TRBV7-2 and TRBJ1-2; D is ambiguous. Deletions cut 4 bases from V and 5 bases from J, with 14 bases between. The CDR3 has 14 residues. Per germline, CDR1 SGHTA and CDR2 FQGNSA. The CDR3 here is CASSSLAEVYGYTF. In DNA, the CDR3 is TGTGCCAGCAGCTCCTTGGCGGAGGTATATGGCTACACCTTC.

V and J are TRBV19 and TRBJ1-3, with D hard to call. The CDR3 extends over 16 amino acids. The germline gives CDR1 LNHDA, CDR2 SQIVND (reference sequence). Trimming shortened V by 5 bases and J by 0 bases, and 14 bases separated the two germline ends. CDR3 region: CASSGRSPLSGNTIYF. CDR3 nucleotides: TGTGCCAGTAGTGGCCGTTCACCCCTCTCTGGAAACACCATATATTTT.

The V and J genes are TRBV5-4 and TRBJ1-1, with a possible D match to TRBD1 (5 bases). Germline V gene lookup returns CDR1 SGHNT and CDR2 YYREEE (reference sequence). The CDR3 is 17 amino acids. V dropped 4 bases and J dropped 5 bases, with 24 bases sitting between them. CDR3 DNA: TGTGCCAGCAGCGGCGGGACTTCTATCCTGTTGGGTACTGAAGCTTTCTTT. Translating it yields CASSGGTSILLGTEAFF.

This clone was detected only a few times. Other nucleotide sequences from this sample produce the same CDR3. The chain combines TRBV6-1 with TRBJ2-3; TRBD2 is a possible D gene (5 bases). The CDR3 is 13 amino acids. The V gene's germline CDR1 is MNHNS and CDR2 SASEGT. Trimming took off 5 bases at V and 0 bases at J, with 6 bases between the two ends. CDR3 bases: TGTGCCAGCAGTTGGACTAGCACAGATACGCAGTATTTT. It is translated as CASSWTSTDTQYF.

This chain connects TRBV7-8 to TRBJ1-1, with D possibly TRBD1 on 5 matching bases. CDR3 length: 13 amino acids. The germline CDR1 and CDR2 sequences are SGHVS and FQNEAQ. Trimming took off 5 bases at V and 1 base at J, with 8 bases between the two ends. CDR3 DNA sequence: TGTGCCAGCAGCCTCCAGGGGAACACTGAAGCTTTCTTT. Translated, it gives CASSLQGNTEAFF.